The 30 T cell receptor beta chains listed next were all sequenced from one sample in a study of blood T cell repertoires in COVID-19. This table comes from immunoSEQ multiplex PCR, and its TCRdb copy is limited to in-frame clones, with some not included. The sample yields 110,000 or so clones, approximately 88% seen once. The specimen sequenced was peripheral blood. The receptor source for this set is a middle-aged woman with acute or convalescent COVID-19.

As DNA, the CDR3 is TGCGCCAGCAGCTTGGGAGACAGGGCAGAGCAGCCCCAGCATTTT. This sequence encodes CASSLGDRAEQPQHF. The gene calls are TRBV5-1 and TRBJ1-5; TRBD1 matches at 7 bases. J gave up 7 bases and V 0 bases, and 7 bases lay outside the gene matches. Germline CDR1 reads SGHRS; CDR2 reads YFSETQ. This CDR3 region has 15 residues.

As regards this clone: Other DNA sequences in this specimen translate into the identical CDR3. The chain recombines TRBV18 with TRBJ1-6; D remains ambiguous. V shed 3 bases and J shed 0 bases, with 3 bases lying between them. The CDR3 covers 14 residues. The germline V gene encodes CDR1 KGHSH and CDR2 LQKENI. The CDR3 here is CASSPSSYNSPLHF. The CDR3 bases are TGTGCCAGCTCACCGAGCTCCTATAATTCACCCCTCCACTTT.

This sequence joins TRBV2 and TRBJ1-3; the D is unclear. Per the germline V gene, CDR1 is SNHLY and CDR2 is FYNNEI. The ends were cut back, 7 bases at V and 6 bases at J, with 10 bases in the middle. The length of the CDR3 is 12 residues. As DNA, the CDR3 is TGTGCCAGCAAATCCTCCTTAAACACCATATATTTT. Translating gives CASKSSLNTIYF.

V gene TRBV7-9 combines with J gene TRBJ1-1; 8 bases line up with TRBD1. This CDR3 contains 16 residues. The J segment lost 2 bases and the V segment lost 3 bases, leaving 8 bases of the junction unmatched. Per germline, CDR1 SEHNR and CDR2 FQNEAQ (reference sequence). CDR3 sequence: CASSFRRTGINTEAFF. For the CDR3, the DNA is TGTGCCAGCAGCTTCCGCCGGACAGGGATTAACACTGAAGCTTTCTTT.

CDR3 in amino acids: CASSTGSGELFF. CDR3 DNA: TGTGCCAGCTCAACAGGGTCCGGGGAGCTGTTTTTT. J is TRBJ2-2 and V is TRBV12-3 or TRBV12-4; the D gene is possibly TRBD1 (6 bases). The CDR3 contains 12 residues. The ends were cut back, 8 bases at V and 6 bases at J, with 10 bases in the middle.

V is TRBV10-3 and J is TRBJ2-4; D may be TRBD1 (6 bases). V lost 4 bases and J lost 1, with 8 bases in between. CDR1 and CDR2 from the germline V gene are ENHRY and SYGVKD. The CDR3 covers 14 residues. The CDR3: CAISGTGAKNIQYF. The DNA of the CDR3 is TGTGCCATCAGTGGAACAGGGGCCAAAAACATTCAGTACTTC.

The V call is TRBV9, the J call TRBJ2-5, with D possibly TRBD2 on 7 matching bases. V was clipped by 1 base and J by 5 bases, with 15 bases between them. CDR3 length equals 15 residues. CDR1 and CDR2 from the germline V gene are SGDLS and YYNGEE. CDR3 sequence: CASSVLGGPRETQYF. DNA for the CDR3: TGTGCCAGCAGCGTATTGGGGGGGCCCCGGGAGACCCAGTACTTC.

This clone was seen once. This sequence joins TRBV7-6 and TRBJ2-6, with 9 bases lining up with TRBD2. V lost 5 bases to trimming and J lost 0 bases; unmatched junction nucleotides: 5. Germline values: CDR1 SGHVS, CDR2 FNYEAQ. This CDR3 region has 17 residues. In nucleotides, the CDR3 is TGTGCCAGCAGCGAAGCGGGGGGATCCTCTGGGGCCAACGTCCTGACTTTC. It encodes CASSEAGGSSGANVLTF.

V usage is TRBV7-3 and J usage is TRBJ1-6, with D perhaps TRBD1 (5 bases). Germline V gene data show CDR1 as SGHTA and CDR2 as FQGTGA. This CDR3 contains 15 residues. V was shortened by 2 bases and J by 11 bases, with 16 bases between the two germline ends. The CDR3 region has the DNA TGTGCCAGCAGCTTACTAGGGGCAGCCCAGGCACCCCTCCACTTT. Translated, it gives CASSLLGAAQAPLHF. Based on the CDR3 plus reference TRBV7-3 and TRBJ1-6, the full variable domain is GAGVSQTPSNKVTEKGKYVELRCDPISGHTALYWYRQSLGQGPEFLIYFQGTGAADDSGLPNDRFFAVRPEGSVSTLKIQRTERGDSAVYLCASSLLGAAQAPLHFGNGTRLTVT.

The J gene is TRBJ2-5, the V gene TRBV5-1, with 8 bases lining up with TRBD2. CDR3 length: 15 residues. J lost 4 bases, V lost 3 bases, and 8 bases had no gene match. Germline CDR1 is SGHRS and CDR2 is YFSETQ. CDR3 DNA sequence: TGCGCCAGCAGCTCCCCGGGGGGGGTCCGAGAGACCCAGTACTTC. Its protein product is CASSSPGGVRETQYF.

The V gene is TRBV3-1 (or the pseudogene TRBV3-2), the J gene TRBJ2-2; weak D call: TRBD1 (5 bases). Deletions cut 0 bases from V and 7 bases from J, with 9 bases between. The CDR3 is made up of 14 amino acids. Per germline, CDR1 LGHDT and CDR2 YNNKEL (reference sequence). CDR3 sequence (DNA): TGTGCCAGCAGCCAAGAGAGGACATACGGGGAGCTGTTTTTT. Its translation is CASSQERTYGELFF.

The gene calls are TRBV15 and TRBJ1-2; 8 bases are shared with TRBD1. CDR3 length: 15 amino acids. The V and J ends lost 5 bases and 7 bases, in that order; junction bases with no gene match: 12. CDR1 is LNHNV and CDR2 is YYDKDF in the germline V gene (reference sequence). CDR3 bases: TGTGCCACCAGCTCTTTTGGACAGGGAAGAGCTGGCTACACCTTC. Protein: CATSSFGQGRAGYTF. Full variable domain (outside the CDR3, taken from reference TRBV15 and TRBJ1-2): DAMVIQNPRYQVTQFGKPVTLSCSQTLNHNVMYWYQQKSSQAPKLLFHYYDKDFNNEADTPDNFQSRRPNTSFCFLDIRSPGLGDTAMYLCATSSFGQGRAGYTFGSGTRLTVV.

The table lists this clone with a count of one. The chain has TRBV13 and TRBJ2-2; weak D call: TRBD2 (5 bases). CDR3 length: 17 residues. The germline V and J ends were trimmed by 4 bases and 0 bases, with 15 bases remaining between them. Germline loops: CDR1 PRHDT, CDR2 FYEKMQ (reference sequence). CDR3 bases: TGTGCCAGCAGCTCCCTCGGAGGCGGTTCGAACACCGGGGAGCTGTTTTTT. Its translation is CASSSLGGGSNTGELFF.

The chain combines TRBV3-1 (or the pseudogene TRBV3-2) with TRBJ2-6; 9 nucleotides align to TRBD1. Per the germline V gene, CDR1 is LGHDT and CDR2 is YNNKEL (reference sequence). The CDR3 is made up of 19 amino acids. V shed 5 bases and J 1 base; nucleotides not matched to a gene: 12. The CDR3 loop is CASSYLLGQGRSGANVLTF. CDR3 bases: TGTGCCAGCAGCTACCTTCTCGGACAGGGGCGGTCTGGGGCCAACGTCCTGACTTTC.

The chain is built from TRBV5-1 and TRBJ2-7, with a tentative D call TRBD1 (6 bases). V was trimmed by 0 bases and J by 3 bases, leaving 13 bases between them. Per germline, CDR1 SGHRS and CDR2 YFSETQ. CDR3 length: 15 amino acids. CDR3 DNA: TGCGCCAGCAGCTTGGTGTCAGGGACATACTACGAGCAGTACTTC. It yields the protein CASSLVSGTYYEQYF. Full variable domain (outside the CDR3, taken from reference TRBV5-1 and TRBJ2-7): KAGVTQTPRYLIKTRGQQVTLSCSPISGHRSVSWYQQTPGQGLQFLFEYFSETQRNKGNFPGRFSGRQFSNSRSEMNVSTLELGDSALYLCASSLVSGTYYEQYFGPGTRLTVT.

The chain carries TRBV7-6 and TRBJ1-2; the D is unclear. CDR1 and CDR2 from the germline V gene are SGHVS and FNYEAQ. The V end was cut by 1 base, the J end by 9 bases, with 12 bases between. This CDR3 has 13 amino acids. CDR3 DNA sequence: TGTGCCAGCAGCTTAGGGGCAGGCAACCGCTACACCTTC. Its protein product is CASSLGAGNRYTF.

The rearrangement uses TRBV19 and TRBJ1-2; D unclear. Germline V gene lookup returns CDR1 LNHDA and CDR2 SQIVND (reference sequence). V was cut by 2 bases and J by 4 bases, with 8 bases left in between. The CDR3 runs 13 residues. The CDR3 sequence is CASSISDGYGYTF. In nucleotides, the CDR3 is TGTGCCAGTAGTATATCAGATGGCTATGGCTACACCTTC.

This sequence joins TRBV5-1 and TRBJ2-3, with TRBD2 matching over 12 bases. The CDR3 runs 16 residues. J gave up 13 bases and V 4 bases, and 16 bases lay outside the gene matches. CDR1 and CDR2 from the germline V gene are SGHRS and YFSETQ. The CDR3 loop reads CASSPITGLAGPQEYF. CDR3 in DNA: TGCGCCAGCAGCCCAATCACGGGACTAGCGGGTCCGCAGGAGTATTTT.

This clone is medium-sized by share. Other DNA sequences within the sample encode an identical CDR3. J is TRBJ1-1 and V is TRBV18; TRBD1 is a possible D gene (5 bases). V was clipped by 3 bases and J by 5 bases, with 10 bases between them. This CDR3 is 13 amino acids long. Germline CDR1 KGHSH, CDR2 LQKENI. CDR3 loop: CASSPEGRTEAFF. The CDR3 coding sequence is TGTGCCAGCTCACCGGAGGGGAGGACTGAAGCTTTCTTT.

The chain employs TRBV30 and TRBJ1-1; D is unresolved. Germline V gene lookup returns CDR1 GTSNPN and CDR2 SVGIG (reference sequence). The ends were cut back, 3 bases at V and 3 bases at J, with 8 bases in the middle. The length of the CDR3 is 12 residues. The CDR3 bases are TGTGCCTGGAGACTCGAGGACACTGAAGCTTTCTTT. This gives the protein CAWRLEDTEAFF.

V gene TRBV5-1 combines with J gene TRBJ2-1; TRBD1 agrees at 9 bases. There are 16 residues in the CDR3. The ends lost 2 bases at V and 9 bases at J; junction bases unmatched: 12. CDR1 and CDR2 from the germline V gene are SGHRS and YFSETQ. The CDR3 loop is CASSFLPGQGLGEQFF. The CDR3 DNA reads as TGCGCCAGCAGCTTCCTCCCGGGACAGGGACTTGGTGAGCAGTTCTTC.

This chain uses TRBV3-1 (or the pseudogene TRBV3-2) with TRBJ2-1; perhaps TRBD2 as D (6 bases). Germline-derived CDR1 and CDR2 are LGHDT and YNNKEL (reference sequence). Trimming shortened V by 4 bases and J by 6 bases, and 13 bases separated the two germline ends. CDR3 length equals 14 residues. The CDR3 loop is CASSPSRGINEQFF. The CDR3 DNA sequence: TGTGCCAGCAGCCCAAGCCGGGGGATCAATGAGCAGTTCTTC.

This clone was counted once. Other DNA variants within this sample encode the same CDR3. The chain joins TRBV20-1 to TRBJ2-5; D is uncertain. V dropped 3 bases and J dropped 5 bases, with 7 bases sitting between them. The V gene's germline CDR1 is DFQATT and CDR2 SNEGSKA (reference sequence). CDR3 length: 11 residues. The CDR3 reads CSASGRETQYF. The CDR3 nucleotides are TGCAGTGCTAGTGGTCGGGAGACCCAGTACTTC.

The chain combines TRBV6-6 with TRBJ1-4; 9 bases line up with TRBD1. V lost 6 bases and J lost 13; bases outside the gene matches: 9. The V gene's germline CDR1 is MNHNY and CDR2 SVGAGI (reference sequence). CDR3 length: 13 amino acids. The chain's CDR3 is CASRLSTGGRLFF. The CDR3 bases are TGTGCCAGCAGGCTCAGTACAGGGGGCCGACTGTTTTTT.

The chain employs TRBV5-1 and TRBJ1-4, with a possible D match to TRBD1 (5 bases). The V end lost 0 bases, the J end lost 0 bases, and 9 bases lay between the germline ends. The CDR3 has 16 residues. The germline CDR1 and CDR2 sequences are SGHRS and YFSETQ. This CDR3 is CASSLAGGSTNEKLFF. CDR3 in DNA: TGCGCCAGCAGCTTGGCCGGGGGATCAACTAATGAAAAACTGTTTTTT.

This clone was detected many times. J is TRBJ1-5 and V is TRBV7-9; D is uncertain. Between the trimmed V and J ends, which lost 0 bases and 0 bases, there was a span of 12 bases. This CDR3 is 17 amino acids long. Germline assignment: CDR1 SEHNR and CDR2 FQNEAQ (reference sequence). The CDR3 region is CASSLATSGNSNQPQHF. CDR3 bases: TGTGCCAGCAGCTTAGCTACGTCGGGTAATAGCAATCAGCCCCAGCATTTT.

The V call is TRBV9, the J call TRBJ1-3, with D maybe TRBD1 (5 bases). Germline CDR1 SGDLS, CDR2 YYNGEE. Trimming took off 3 bases at V and 2 bases at J, with 18 bases between the two ends. This CDR3 comprises 17 residues. The CDR3, as DNA: TGTGCCAGCAGCGCCTGGAATCCAGGGACTGCTGGAAACACCATATATTTT. Protein: CASSAWNPGTAGNTIYF. Full variable domain (remainder filled in from reference TRBV9 and TRBJ1-3): DSGVTQTPKHLITATGQRVTLRCSPRSGDLSVYWYQQSLDQGLQFLIQYYNGEERAKGNILERFSAQQFPDLHSELNLSSLELGDSALYFCASSAWNPGTAGNTIYFGEGSWLTVV.

V and J are TRBV5-4 and TRBJ2-3; 12 bases fit TRBD2. Looked up from germline, CDR1 is SGHNT and CDR2 is YYREEE (reference sequence). The V segment lost 3 bases and the J segment 5 bases; nucleotides outside the gene matches: 7. The CDR3 has 16 residues. CDR3 sequence reads: CASSSSGGDSGDTQYF. In nucleotides, the CDR3 is TGTGCCAGCAGCTCTAGCGGGGGGGACTCTGGAGATACGCAGTATTTT.

The genes are TRBV30 and TRBJ2-2, with 7 bases fitting TRBD1. The CDR3 totals 13 residues. CDR1 and CDR2 from the germline V gene are GTSNPN and SVGIG (reference sequence). V lost 8 bases and J lost 2; bases outside the gene matches: 5. The CDR3 DNA reads TGTGCCGGCTACAGGGGTAACACCGGGGAGCTGTTTTTT. Encoded protein: CAGYRGNTGELFF. The complete variable domain, with remaining parts taken from reference TRBV30 and TRBJ2-2, reads SQTIHQWPATLVQPVGSPLSLECTVEGTSNPNLYWYRQAAGRGLQLLFYSVGIGQISSEVPQNLSASRPQDRQFILSSKKLLLSDSGFYLCAGYRGNTGELFFGEGSRLTVL.

V gene TRBV29-1 combines with J gene TRBJ1-1, with D perhaps TRBD1 (5 bases). The CDR3 has 12 amino acids. The germline V and J ends were trimmed by 5 bases and 8 bases, with 15 bases remaining between them. Germline V lookup: CDR1 SQVTM, CDR2 ANQGSEA. The CDR3 is CSVNRQGWEAFF. The CDR3 nucleotides read TGCAGCGTTAACAGGCAAGGATGGGAAGCTTTCTTT. Combining the CDR3 with reference TRBV29-1 and TRBJ1-1 gives the whole variable domain SAVISQKPSRDICQRGTSLTIQCQVDSQVTMMFWYRQQPGQSLTLIATANQGSEATYESGFVIDKFPISRPNLTFSTLTVSNMSPEDSSIYLCSVNRQGWEAFFGQGTRLTVV.